This T cell receptor (beta chain) was documented in a study of identical twins. Study conclusions and caveats: While abundant cord blood beta clonotypes carried fewer insertions, memory repertoires showed no such pattern. A cross-sectional statistical analysis, not follow-up of the same donors, supported the conclusions. Partly confounded zero-insertion analyses could result from invariant MAIT and iNKT cells.

A universal primer binding site was introduced by template switching. The final cDNA contained unique molecular identifiers. TCRdb reprocessed the 5' RACE reads via MiXCR and lists one record per CDR3 protein. In the table there are 1.5 million to 2 million distinct CDR3 sequences, under 35% of which are singletons. This CDR3 comprises 16 residues. Germline V lookup: CDR1 KGHDR, CDR2 SFDVKD. V lost 4 bases to trimming and J lost 4 bases; unmatched junction nucleotides: 5. A few counts support this clonotype. Its target is not known. The V gene is TRBV24-1, the J gene TRBJ2-1, with TRBD2 matching over 11 bases. Sequenced material: cord blood. The sequence came from a newborn girl in good health. The CDR3 loop is CATSDASGRTYNEQFF. CDR3 sequence (DNA): TGTGCCACCAGTGACGCTAGCGGGAGGACTTACAATGAGCAGTTCTTC.